Listed here is a single TCR beta chain. No antigen is known for it. The PCR had 60 Vbeta and 13 Jbeta primers. Method: immunoSEQ multiplex PCR; TCRdb's copy keeps in-frame clones and lacks some. The data contain roughly 150,000 clones, 82% of them singletons. These data are taken from a study of cytomegalovirus exposure and HLA in healthy donors. Study information: Out of around 360 genotyped donors, roughly 80% belonged to the Caucasian-associated ancestry cluster.

Study findings and constraints: The records held CMV serostatus as the only immune exposure information. By a later analysis, the bulk of CMV-associated TCR beta chains appeared HLA-restricted.

There are 13 residues in the CDR3. Germline V gene sequence: CDR1 LGHNA, CDR2 YSLEER. V shed 4 bases and J shed 10 bases, with 14 bases lying between them. This TCR was sampled from a girl aged 10 to 17 in good health and CMV-seropositive. The rearrangement joins TRBV4-3 to TRBJ2-1; D is possibly TRBD1 (5 bases). The sample was PBMCs. CDR3 coding DNA: TGCGCCAGCAGCCCGACCTCCAGGGCCGAGCAGTTCTTC. This sequence encodes CASSPTSRAEQFF.